The rows below give T cell receptor beta chains drawn from one sample of a study of OX40 agonist ivuxolimab in advanced cancers. Libraries were prepared by immunoSEQ multiplex PCR; TCRdb keeps only in-frame clonotypes and omits some of them. The repertoire includes tens of thousands of clones, more than 85% of them detected once, and 15% to 20% sits in the top ten. The sample was CD4+ or CD8+ T cells sorted from blood, taken in a trial of the OX40 agonist ivuxolimab. The receptors come from an adult with an advanced solid tumor such as melanoma, head and neck, liver or kidney cancer. CDR3s include the opening cysteine and the closing phenylalanine or tryptophan. D genes are given only for firm matches. For some rows the clone size is stated as once, few or many, or as a class when expanded; others skip it.

TRBV27	TRBD1	TRBJ1-1	-	TGTGCCAGCAGTTCGTTGATAGGACAGGGCATGAACACTGAAGCTTTCTTT	CASSSLIGQGMNTEAFF
TRBV30	-	TRBJ2-7	-	TGTGCCTGGAGTGTCGGACGGTCGGTCTCCTACGAGCAGTACTTC	CAWSVGRSVSYEQYF
TRBV19	TRBD1	TRBJ1-1	-	TGTGCCAGTAGTATATACCGGGACAGGACACAGAACACTGAAGCTTTCTTT	CASSIYRDRTQNTEAFF
TRBV7-9	TRBD2	TRBJ2-1	-	TGTGCCAGCAGCTTTAGTACTAGCGGGCGCGGTGAGCAGTTCTTC	CASSFSTSGRGEQFF
TRBV29-1	TRBD2	TRBJ2-5	-	TGCAGCGTTGAAGCCCAAGGCGGGAGAGAGACCCAGTACTTC	CSVEAQGGRETQYF
TRBV19	TRBD1	TRBJ2-2	-	TGTGCCAGTAGTGTTGGGACAGGGTGGTCCGGGGAGCTGTTTTTT	CASSVGTGWSGELFF
TRBV7-9	-	TRBJ2-3	-	TGTGCCAGCAGCTTAGTCCTGTACAGGGATGAAACGCAGTATTTT	CASSLVLYRDETQYF
TRBV27	TRBD2	TRBJ2-7	-	TGTGCCAGCAGTTTGGTGCGGGGGGGACCCTACGAGCAGTACTTC	CASSLVRGGPYEQYF
TRBV11-2	TRBD2	TRBJ2-3	-	TGTGCCAGCAGCCCGGAGGCGGGGGGGCTTACAGATACGCAGTATTTT	CASSPEAGGLTDTQYF
TRBV4-3	TRBD2	TRBJ2-3	-	TGCGCCAGCAGCCAGGGACTAGTAGGCTCAGATACGCAGTATTTT	CASSQGLVGSDTQYF
TRBV11-3	TRBD2	TRBJ2-3	-	TGTGCCAGCAGCGACCAATCGGGAGGGACAGATACGCAGTATTTT	CASSDQSGGTDTQYF
TRBV4-1	-	TRBJ2-3	few	TGCGCCAGCAGCCAAGGGGCAGATACGCAGTATTTT	CASSQGADTQYF
TRBV19	-	TRBJ2-3	once	TGTGCCAGTAGTATTCTACCGGGACCGAGCACAGATACGCAGTATTTT	CASSILPGPSTDTQYF
TRBV27	TRBD2	TRBJ2-3	-	TGTGCCAGCAGTTTAGGACTAGCGTACGATACGCAGTATTTT	CASSLGLAYDTQYF
TRBV6-1	TRBD1	TRBJ2-2	-	TGTGCCAGCAGTGAGGGGCCCTGGGACAGCTTAATAAACACCGGGGAGCTGTTTTTT	CASSEGPWDSLINTGELFF
TRBV7-6	-	TRBJ1-3	once	TGTGCCGGCAGCTTAGACCCGAGCTCTGGAAACACCATATATTTT	CAGSLDPSSGNTIYF
TRBV25-1	-	TRBJ2-7	-	TGTGCCAGCAGTGCCCGTCGTAATGTAGGGGGCTACGAGCAGTACTTC	CASSARRNVGGYEQYF
TRBV11-2	-	TRBJ2-7	-	TGTGCCAGCAGCTTAGTGGGGGTAAGCCACAGGTCCAACGAGCAGTACTTC	CASSLVGVSHRSNEQYF
TRBV29-1	-	TRBJ2-7	-	TGCAGCGTTGACACAGGGAAATCCTACGAGCAGTACTTC	CSVDTGKSYEQYF